Below, 13 T cell receptor beta chains from the same sample are listed, as sequenced in a study of cytomegalovirus exposure and HLA in healthy donors. Primers for the PCR totalled 60 Vbeta and 13 Jbeta. The repertoire was sequenced with immunoSEQ multiplex PCR; TCRdb's copy has only in-frame clones and lacks some. The sample yields a few hundred thousand clones, around nine tenths seen once. Sequenced sample: PBMCs. The receptors derive from a young woman in good health and CMV-seronegative.

V is TRBV2 and J is TRBJ1-2, with 9 nucleotides matching TRBD1. In germline, CDR1 is SNHLY, CDR2 FYNNEI. The length of the CDR3 is 17 residues. Trimming took 6 bases from V and 2 from J; bases not matched to a gene: 13. The CDR3 nucleotides read TGTGCCAGCAGAGATCCGGGACAGGGCTACTTCAACTATGGCTACACCTTC. It yields the protein CASRDPGQGYFNYGYTF.

The chain links TRBV7-3 to TRBJ2-2; D not certain. CDR1 is SGHTA and CDR2 is FQGTGA in the germline V gene. Trimming shortened V by 1 base and J by 4 bases, and 10 bases separated the two germline ends. The CDR3 loop spans 15 amino acids. The CDR3 nucleotides are TGTGCCAGCAGCTTAATGGGTACGGGCACCGGGGAGCTGTTTTTT. Its protein product is CASSLMGTGTGELFF.

The gene calls are TRBV7-9 and TRBJ1-1; 8 bases map to TRBD1. V shed 0 bases, J shed 3 bases, and the junction held 3 bases outside the gene matches. Germline V gene lookup returns CDR1 SEHNR and CDR2 FQNEAQ (reference sequence). The CDR3 covers 15 residues. The CDR3 DNA follows: TGTGCCAGCAGCTTAGCCTTGACAGGGGACACTGAAGCTTTCTTT. This gives the protein CASSLALTGDTEAFF.

The chain is built from TRBV5-1 and TRBJ2-5, with 13 bases lining up with TRBD2. There are 16 residues in the CDR3. Germline CDR1 SGHRS, CDR2 YFSETQ. Losses at the gene ends were 4 bases for V and 5 bases for J; bases not matched to a gene: 8. CDR3 sequence: CASSRGTSGDGETQYF. DNA for the CDR3: TGCGCCAGCAGCCGGGGGACTAGCGGGGACGGGGAGACCCAGTACTTC.

This clone appeared once. The gene calls are TRBV7-8 and TRBJ1-1, with 7 bases matching TRBD1. CDR1 is SGHVS, CDR2 FQNEAQ, per germline. Trimming at V came to 5 bases and at J to 0 bases, leaving 6 bases not matched to a gene. The CDR3 is 15 amino acids. The CDR3 reads CASSDRESLNTEAFF. The CDR3 DNA follows: TGTGCCAGCAGCGACAGGGAAAGTCTGAACACTGAAGCTTTCTTT.

The CDR3 is CASSSRPTRQGNNEQFF. In nucleotides, the CDR3 is TGCGCCAGCAGCTCGCGCCCGACCCGACAGGGAAATAATGAGCAGTTCTTC. This chain links TRBV5-1 with TRBJ2-1, with 7 bases identical to TRBD1. V shed 3 bases and J 7 bases; nucleotides not matched to a gene: 16. Looked up from germline, CDR1 is SGHRS and CDR2 is YFSETQ. There are 17 residues in the CDR3.

The chain is built from TRBV29-1 and TRBJ2-7; D may be TRBD1 (6 bases). The CDR3 has 14 residues. In germline, CDR1 is SQVTM, CDR2 ANQGSEA. Trimming stripped 5 bases from V and 2 bases from J, with 16 bases between. The CDR3 spells CSVPRGIGTYEQYF. The DNA of the CDR3 is TGCAGCGTTCCGAGGGGGATAGGGACCTACGAGCAGTACTTC.

The chain employs TRBV29-1 and TRBJ1-2; 8 bases are a match to TRBD1. The CDR3 sequence is 15 residues long. Germline CDR1 SQVTM, CDR2 ANQGSEA. J gave up 3 bases and V 3 bases, and 9 bases lay outside the gene matches. Here the CDR3 DNA reads TGCAGCGTTGATTTGATCGGACAGGGAGACTATGGCTACACCTTC. As protein: CSVDLIGQGDYGYTF.

V and J are TRBV15 and TRBJ1-3, with 7 bases lining up with TRBD1. With V trimmed by 5 bases and J by 4 bases, 11 bases remained unmatched. The CDR3 contains 16 residues. CDR1 and CDR2 from the germline V gene are LNHNV and YYDKDF (reference sequence). CDR3: CATSLRGRGTGNTIYF. The CDR3 coding sequence is TGTGCCACCAGCCTAAGAGGCAGGGGGACCGGAAACACCATATATTTT.

The chain recombines TRBV18 with TRBJ1-1, with 8 nucleotides matching TRBD1. The germline gives CDR1 KGHSH, CDR2 LQKENI. This CDR3 spans 14 amino acids. Trimming cost V 3 bases and J 3 bases; bases outside gene matches: 3. The CDR3: CASSPTGGDTEAFF. In DNA form, the CDR3 reads TGTGCCAGCTCACCTACAGGGGGGGACACTGAAGCTTTCTTT.

The rearrangement joins TRBV7-2 to TRBJ1-1; 9 nucleotides match TRBD1. The CDR3 has 13 amino acids. CDR1 is SGHTA, CDR2 FQGNSA, per germline. J gave up 7 bases and V 4 bases, and 4 bases lay outside the gene matches. CDR3 protein: CASSSDRGNEAFF. As DNA, the CDR3 is TGTGCCAGCAGCTCGGACAGGGGAAATGAAGCTTTCTTT.

The chain couples TRBV7-9 to TRBJ1-6; 8 nucleotides agree with TRBD1. The V gene end was trimmed by 5 bases and the J gene end by 7 bases; junction bases not matched to a gene: 4. The CDR3 sequence is 14 residues long. CDR1 SEHNR and CDR2 FQNEAQ come from the germline V gene (reference sequence). The DNA for the CDR3 is TGTGCCAGCAGCGCGGGGGACAGGAATTCACCCCTCCACTTT. As protein: CASSAGDRNSPLHF.

J is TRBJ1-5 and V is TRBV18; D is uncertain. CDR1 and CDR2 (germline): KGHSH, LQKENI. V lost 4 bases to trimming and J lost 7 bases, with 17 bases between them. This CDR3 has 15 amino acids. CDR3 coding DNA: TGTGCCAGCTCACACCTAACTGGTATCGGGCAGCCCCAGCATTTT. It is translated as CASSHLTGIGQPQHF.